These 27 T cell receptor beta chains were all obtained from the same sample, sequenced in a study of T cell changes during pregnancy in multiple sclerosis. Data came from immunoSEQ multiplex PCR; TCRdb stores just in-frame clones and leaves some out. This table holds 60,000 to 90,000 clones, roughly 90% found once. The material sequenced was peripheral blood, taken in the first trimester of pregnancy. Every receptor here comes from a female donor in good health, enrolled as a control in a pregnancy study.

The rearrangement joins TRBV6-6 to TRBJ1-5; 7 positions agree with TRBD1. J gave up 3 bases and V 10 bases, and 6 bases lay outside the gene matches. This CDR3 comprises 13 residues. CDR1 is MNHNY and CDR2 is SVGAGI in the germline V gene (reference sequence). CDR3 loop: CATGDRPNQPQHF. DNA of the CDR3: TGTGCCACCGGGGACAGACCCAATCAGCCCCAGCATTTT.

The chain is built from TRBV7-9 and TRBJ2-6, with a tentative D call TRBD2 (5 bases). Germline V gene data show CDR1 as SEHNR and CDR2 as FQNEAQ (reference sequence). The CDR3 covers 16 residues. V dropped 10 bases and J dropped 0 bases, with 16 bases sitting between them. The CDR3 DNA follows: TGTGCCACCCCGCCCGGACTGTTCTCTGGGGCCAACGTCCTGACTTTC. It encodes CATPPGLFSGANVLTF.

The chain uses TRBV7-9 and TRBJ2-7, with TRBD1 as a possible D gene (6 bases). V dropped 3 bases and J dropped 4 bases, with 10 bases sitting between them. The CDR3 loop spans 13 amino acids. The germline V gene has CDR1 SEHNR and CDR2 FQNEAQ (reference sequence). The CDR3 is CASSFTGSYEQYF. The CDR3 DNA reads TGTGCCAGCAGCTTCACAGGGAGTTACGAGCAGTACTTC.

CDR3 loop: CSVLGASGRFTDTQYF. The CDR3 coding sequence is TGCAGCGTCCTTGGGGCTAGCGGGAGGTTTACAGATACGCAGTATTTT. The rearrangement joins TRBV29-1 to TRBJ2-3; 11 positions agree with TRBD2. There are 16 residues in the CDR3. Trimming removed 6 bases from V and 3 bases from J; junction bases left unmatched: 11. The germline V gene encodes CDR1 SQVTM and CDR2 ANQGSEA.

V gene TRBV5-4 combines with J gene TRBJ2-7, with 8 bases that match TRBD1. The CDR3 sequence is 15 residues long. CDR1 and CDR2 from the germline V gene are SGHNT and YYREEE (reference sequence). J lost 1 base, V lost 2 bases, and 5 bases had no gene match. This CDR3 is CASSLGDRRSYEQYF. The CDR3 DNA sequence: TGTGCCAGCAGCTTAGGGGACAGGCGATCCTACGAGCAGTACTTC.

This chain uses TRBV2 with TRBJ2-7; a weak D match, TRBD1 (6 bases). Germline V gene lookup returns CDR1 SNHLY and CDR2 FYNNEI. The CDR3 runs 14 residues. Trimming left V 8 bases short and J 0 bases short, with 14 bases between. CDR3 sequence: CASRGQGSSYEQYF. In DNA, the CDR3 is TGTGCCAGCCGCGGGCAGGGGTCCTCCTACGAGCAGTACTTC.

The chain has TRBV6-6 and TRBJ1-5; 7 bases fit TRBD1. CDR1 is MNHNY, CDR2 SVGAGI, per germline (reference sequence). Trimming took 6 bases from V and 0 from J; bases not matched to a gene: 5. The CDR3 totals 15 residues. In nucleotides, the CDR3 is TGTGCCAGCAGCCTCACAGGGGATAGCAATCAGCCCCAGCATTTT. Amino acids: CASSLTGDSNQPQHF.

The chain recombines TRBV28 with TRBJ2-3; possible D gene TRBD2, 6 bases. The CDR3 contains 16 residues. V was pared by 5 bases and J by 0 bases, with 15 bases between. The germline gives CDR1 MDHEN, CDR2 SYDVKM. The CDR3 region has the DNA TGTGCCAGCAGTAACGGCGGGGTGGAAAGCACAGATACGCAGTATTTT. Protein: CASSNGGVESTDTQYF.

This chain links TRBV5-1 with TRBJ2-7, with D possibly being TRBD1 (6 bases). Germline V CDR1 and CDR2: SGHRS, YFSETQ. CDR3 length equals 15 residues. V was shortened by 0 bases and J by 7 bases, with 17 bases between the two germline ends. This chain's CDR3 is CASSLVLQGLGEQYF. CDR3 in DNA: TGCGCCAGCAGCTTGGTCCTACAGGGTTTGGGAGAGCAGTACTTC. The full variable domain, with the rest looked up from reference TRBV5-1 and TRBJ2-7, is KAGVTQTPRYLIKTRGQQVTLSCSPISGHRSVSWYQQTPGQGLQFLFEYFSETQRNKGNFPGRFSGRQFSNSRSEMNVSTLELGDSALYLCASSLVLQGLGEQYFGPGTRLTVT.

This CDR3 is CASSYQSSTDTQYF. CDR3 sequence (DNA): TGTGCCAGCAGTTATCAGTCTAGCACAGATACGCAGTATTTT. V usage is TRBV6-5 and J usage is TRBJ2-3; no reliable D call. The germline V and J ends were trimmed by 3 bases and 0 bases, with 7 bases remaining between them. Per the germline V gene, CDR1 is MNHEY and CDR2 is SVGAGI. The CDR3 contains 14 residues.

The chain couples TRBV15 to TRBJ2-2, with D perhaps matching TRBD2 (5 bases). This CDR3 has 14 amino acids. Trimming stripped 1 base from V and 3 bases from J, with 6 bases between. Germline lookup yields CDR1 LNHNV and CDR2 YYDKDF (reference sequence). CDR3 bases: TGTGCCACCAGCAGAGCCGGGGACACCGGGGAGCTGTTTTTT. This codes for CATSRAGDTGELFF. The variable domain in full, with the rest retrieved from reference TRBV15 and TRBJ2-2, is DAMVIQNPRYQVTQFGKPVTLSCSQTLNHNVMYWYQQKSSQAPKLLFHYYDKDFNNEADTPDNFQSRRPNTSFCFLDIRSPGLGDTAMYLCATSRAGDTGELFFGEGSRLTVL.

The J gene is TRBJ1-1, the V gene TRBV5-1; no reliable D call. There are 13 residues in the CDR3. V was trimmed by 1 base and J by 7 bases, leaving 11 bases between them. CDR1 is SGHRS and CDR2 is YFSETQ in the germline V gene. In DNA form, the CDR3 reads TGCGCCAGCAGCTTGCTGCCTACGGGTGAAGCTTTCTTT. Translated: CASSLLPTGEAFF.

The chain uses TRBV7-8 and TRBJ2-7; TRBD2 agrees at 7 bases. Germline assignment: CDR1 SGHVS and CDR2 FQNEAQ. J lost 7 bases, V lost 5 bases, and 8 bases had no gene match. This CDR3 region has 13 residues. The CDR3 loop reads CASSIVGREEQYF. The DNA of the CDR3 is TGTGCCAGCAGCATCGTCGGGCGGGAGGAGCAGTACTTC.

This chain connects TRBV6-6 to TRBJ2-3; a weak D match, TRBD2 (6 bases). This CDR3 comprises 15 residues. Germline CDR1 reads MNHNY; CDR2 reads SVGAGI (reference sequence). Trimming stripped 7 bases from V and 3 bases from J, with 17 bases between. CDR3 DNA: TGTGCCAGCATTCGTGCGGGATGGGTAACAGATACGCAGTATTTT. As protein: CASIRAGWVTDTQYF.

The CDR3 sequence: CASSQDPAGELFF. The CDR3, as DNA: TGCGCCAGCAGCCAAGATCCGGCCGGGGAGCTGTTTTTT. This chain connects TRBV4-1 to TRBJ2-2; D uncertain. Germline assignment: CDR1 MGHRA and CDR2 YSYEKL. The V end lost 0 bases, the J end lost 6 bases, and 5 bases lay between the germline ends. The CDR3 runs 13 residues.

The CDR3 region is CAWTPPWLAGWETQYF. The CDR3 nucleotides are TGTGCCTGGACCCCTCCCTGGCTAGCGGGTTGGGAGACCCAGTACTTC. V gene TRBV30 combines with J gene TRBJ2-5, with TRBD2 matching 8 bases. The CDR3 extends over 16 amino acids. Looked up from germline, CDR1 is GTSNPN and CDR2 is SVGIG (reference sequence). V lost 4 bases and J lost 5; bases outside the gene matches: 15.

The rearrangement links TRBV6-1 to TRBJ1-1; possibly TRBD1 for D (5 bases). The CDR3 has 13 residues. Trimming shortened V by 3 bases and J by 7 bases, and 12 bases separated the two germline ends. CDR1 is MNHNS, CDR2 SASEGT, per germline. The CDR3 reads CASSEEGVDEAFF. CDR3 in DNA: TGTGCCAGCAGTGAGGAAGGGGTGGATGAAGCTTTCTTT.

The gene calls are TRBV28 and TRBJ2-1; D perhaps matches TRBD1 (6 bases). Germline CDR1 is MDHEN and CDR2 is SYDVKM. V lost 5 bases, J lost 10 bases, and 12 bases lay in between. The length of the CDR3 is 12 residues. CDR3 DNA: TGTGCCAGCAGTGTCACAGGGAACGAGCAGTTCTTC. The encoded protein is CASSVTGNEQFF. The full variable domain, its missing parts supplied by reference TRBV28 and TRBJ2-1, is DVKVTQSSRYLVKRTGEKVFLECVQDMDHENMFWYRQDPGLGLRLIYFSYDVKMKEKGDIPEGYSVSREKKERFSLILESASTNQTSMYLCASSVTGNEQFFGPGTRLTVL.

J is TRBJ2-1 and V is TRBV18; TRBD1 aligns across 8 bases. Germline CDR1 KGHSH, CDR2 LQKENI. The CDR3 has 14 residues. J gave up 8 bases and V 3 bases, and 6 bases lay outside the gene matches. The CDR3 reads CASSPDRVTDEQFF. CDR3 bases: TGTGCCAGCTCACCGGACAGGGTCACCGATGAGCAGTTCTTC.

This CDR3 is CASSLGQGWSYNEQFF. DNA of the CDR3: TGTGCCAGCAGCTTAGGACAGGGTTGGTCCTACAATGAGCAGTTCTTC. The rearrangement joins TRBV7-2 to TRBJ2-1; 7 bases fit TRBD1. Trimming took 1 base from V and 1 from J; bases not matched to a gene: 4. The CDR3 loop spans 16 amino acids. Per germline, CDR1 SGHTA and CDR2 FQGNSA.

The V call is TRBV7-9, the J call TRBJ1-4, with 7 bases fitting TRBD1. V dropped 5 bases and J dropped 7; count of bases not matched to a gene: 10. The CDR3 has 15 amino acids. Germline V gene lookup returns CDR1 SEHNR and CDR2 FQNEAQ (reference sequence). As DNA, the CDR3 is TGTGCCAGCAGCGCCCGACAGGGTTGGAGTGAAAAACTGTTTTTT. It is translated as CASSARQGWSEKLFF.

The rearrangement joins TRBV7-9 to TRBJ2-1; perhaps TRBD2 as D (5 bases). V was cut by 5 bases and J by 9 bases, with 17 bases left in between. This CDR3 comprises 14 residues. Germline assignment: CDR1 SEHNR and CDR2 FQNEAQ (reference sequence). The CDR3 spells CASSTRKADSEQFF. The CDR3, as DNA: TGTGCCAGCAGCACTAGAAAGGCGGATAGTGAGCAGTTCTTC.

The chain uses TRBV4-1 and TRBJ2-1; a possible D gene is TRBD2 (6 bases). This CDR3 comprises 15 residues. Looked up from germline, CDR1 is MGHRA and CDR2 is YSYEKL. Trimming removed 1 base at V and 2 bases at J, with 9 bases between. The CDR3 loop is CASSQVAGPYNEQFF. CDR3 bases: TGCGCCAGCAGCCAAGTTGCGGGGCCCTACAATGAGCAGTTCTTC.

The chain is built from TRBV14 and TRBJ1-2; D may be TRBD1 (5 bases). The germline V and J ends were trimmed by 3 bases and 5 bases, with 13 bases remaining between them. CDR3 length: 14 residues. Germline V gene data show CDR1 as SGHDN and CDR2 as FVKESK. CDR3 coding DNA: TGTGCCAGCAGCCACAGTTCAGGGTCGTATGGCTACACCTTC. It yields the protein CASSHSSGSYGYTF.

This chain links TRBV2 with TRBJ1-4, with 8 bases that match TRBD1. CDR3 length: 14 residues. Germline V gene sequence: CDR1 SNHLY, CDR2 FYNNEI. V shed 7 bases, J shed 15 bases, and the junction held 16 bases outside the gene matches. Written as DNA, the CDR3 is TGTGCCAGCAAAGATGCAGGGGGCATCATGGAGGTGTTTTTT. Residues: CASKDAGGIMEVFF.

The chain combines TRBV5-1 with TRBJ2-1, with 10 positions matching TRBD2. The V gene's germline CDR1 is SGHRS and CDR2 YFSETQ. The CDR3 contains 15 residues. V dropped 4 bases and J dropped 5; count of bases not matched to a gene: 6. For the CDR3, the DNA is TGCGCCAGCAGCATAGGACTAGCGGACGACAATGAGCAGTTCTTC. This codes for CASSIGLADDNEQFF.

The rearrangement links TRBV4-1 to TRBJ2-7; D is possibly TRBD2 (6 bases). The CDR3 is made up of 16 amino acids. V was shortened by 1 base and J by 7 bases, with 20 bases between the two germline ends. Germline CDR1 reads MGHRA; CDR2 reads YSYEKL. CDR3 nucleotide sequence: TGCGCCAGCAGCCAAGGAATTAGCGGCTTCTTCTGGGAGCAGTACTTC. Its translation is CASSQGISGFFWEQYF.